Listed here are 32 T cell receptor beta chains from one sample, sequenced in a study of cytomegalovirus exposure and HLA in healthy donors. This PCR relied on a set of 60 Vbeta primers and 13 Jbeta primers. The method was immunoSEQ multiplex PCR; TCRdb's version includes in-frame clones alone and lacks a portion of them. Of under 300,000 clones listed, about 86% are singletons. The sequencing input was PBMCs. The receptors were gathered from a woman in her sixties or seventies in good health and CMV-seropositive.

V usage is TRBV7-8 and J usage is TRBJ2-7; D is possibly TRBD2 (6 bases). CDR1 is SGHVS, CDR2 FQNEAQ, per germline. Trimming took off 0 bases at V and 0 bases at J, with 15 bases between the two ends. The CDR3 runs to 17 residues. DNA for the CDR3: TGTGCCAGCAGCTTAGCGCGGGGCCCTCATACCTCCTACGAGCAGTACTTC. Amino acid sequence: CASSLARGPHTSYEQYF.

The V call is TRBV15, the J call TRBJ2-2; 11 bases align to TRBD2. The CDR3 loop spans 15 amino acids. Per germline, CDR1 LNHNV and CDR2 YYDKDF (reference sequence). Trimming took 5 bases from V and 5 from J; bases not matched to a gene: 4. The CDR3 region has the DNA TGTGCCACCAGCCAACTAGCGGGAGTTACCGGGGAGCTGTTTTTT. Protein sequence: CATSQLAGVTGELFF.

Only a few counts were recorded for this clone. This chain uses TRBV5-4 with TRBJ2-3, with 7 bases aligning to TRBD2. Germline lookup yields CDR1 SGHNT and CDR2 YYREEE (reference sequence). J gave up 5 bases and V 0 bases, and 6 bases lay outside the gene matches. The CDR3 extends over 15 amino acids. CDR3 coding DNA: TGTGCCAGCAGCTTGGAGGCGGGAGTAGGAGATACGCAGTATTTT. It yields the protein CASSLEAGVGDTQYF.

The chain has TRBV7-8 and TRBJ1-2; the match to TRBD1 covers 7 bases. The CDR3 spans 16 residues. Per the germline V gene, CDR1 is SGHVS and CDR2 is FQNEAQ. J lost 4 bases, V lost 5 bases, and 13 bases had no gene match. In nucleotides, the CDR3 is TGTGCCAGCAGCCCTCCCCCGGGACAGTCCGGCTATGGCTACACCTTC. Encoded protein: CASSPPPGQSGYGYTF.

The rearrangement uses TRBV18 and TRBJ1-3, with 8 positions matching TRBD1. This CDR3 has 15 amino acids. The V gene's germline CDR1 is KGHSH and CDR2 LQKENI. J gave up 2 bases and V 3 bases, and 3 bases lay outside the gene matches. The CDR3 is CASSPGQETGNTIYF. The CDR3 bases are TGTGCCAGCTCACCGGGACAGGAGACTGGAAACACCATATATTTT.

The J gene is TRBJ2-7, the V gene TRBV5-1; possibly TRBD1 for D (6 bases). Trimming stripped 0 bases from V and 3 bases from J, with 7 bases between. Per the germline V gene, CDR1 is SGHRS and CDR2 is YFSETQ. This CDR3 contains 13 residues. DNA of the CDR3: TGCGCCAGCAGCTTGGACAGGGTCTACGAGCAGTACTTC. This encodes CASSLDRVYEQYF.

This clone has just one count. Its ends do not fully match the called genes, so a read error is possible. The chain carries TRBV7-9 and TRBJ1-1; the D gene is possibly TRBD1 (5 bases). Germline V gives CDR1 SEHNR, CDR2 FQNEAQ (reference sequence). The CDR3 consists of 12 residues. The CDR3 DNA is TGTTCCAGCAGCTTCTGGGGGGCTGAAGCTTTCTTT. As protein: CSSSFWGAEAFF.

This chain links TRBV9 with TRBJ2-1; 11 nucleotides agree with TRBD2. V trimming: 3 bases; J trimming: 5 bases; junction bases outside the gene matches: 1. The CDR3 totals 14 residues. Germline values: CDR1 SGDLS, CDR2 YYNGEE. CDR3 sequence: CASSAGLADNEQFF. The CDR3 bases are TGTGCCAGCAGCGCGGGACTAGCGGACAATGAGCAGTTCTTC.

The chain has TRBV4-2 and TRBJ2-1; 12 bases align to TRBD2. CDR3 length: 16 amino acids. J lost 8 bases, V lost 0 bases, and 5 bases had no gene match. Germline loops: CDR1 LGHNA, CDR2 YNFKEQ. CDR3 coding DNA: TGTGCCAGCAGCCAAGAGGGGACTAGCGGGCAATATGAGCAGTTCTTC. As protein: CASSQEGTSGQYEQFF.

The rearrangement links TRBV7-2 to TRBJ2-3; 7 positions agree with TRBD2. The V segment lost 3 bases and the J segment 3 bases; nucleotides outside the gene matches: 3. Germline CDR1 is SGHTA and CDR2 is FQGNSA. The CDR3 totals 14 residues. In nucleotides, the CDR3 is TGTGCCAGCAGCTTGGCGGGAGCTACAGATACGCAGTATTTT. It encodes CASSLAGATDTQYF.

The chain has TRBV28 and TRBJ2-5; D is unresolved. Germline lookup yields CDR1 MDHEN and CDR2 SYDVKM. CDR3 length: 16 amino acids. Trimming removed 3 bases at V and 1 base at J, with 15 bases between. The CDR3 region is CASSFFSAALQETQYF. CDR3 nucleotide sequence: TGTGCCAGCAGTTTTTTCAGTGCGGCACTCCAAGAGACCCAGTACTTC.

The CDR3 is CASSEAGGAPSRGQYF. The DNA for the CDR3 is TGTGCCAGCAGTGAAGCGGGGGGAGCGCCCTCAAGGGGGCAGTATTTT. The rearrangement links TRBV2 to TRBJ2-3; tentatively, D is TRBD2 (6 bases). V was clipped by 0 bases and J by 11 bases, with 21 bases between them. CDR3 size: 16 residues. From germline, CDR1 is SNHLY and CDR2 FYNNEI.

The chain recombines TRBV5-1 with TRBJ2-5; 10 bases map to TRBD2. V trimming: 1 base; J trimming: 4 bases; junction bases outside the gene matches: 4. The CDR3 has 15 amino acids. Germline V CDR1 and CDR2: SGHRS, YFSETQ. CDR3 loop: CASSLIASGRETQYF. The CDR3 DNA sequence: TGCGCCAGCAGCTTGATCGCTAGCGGGAGAGAGACCCAGTACTTC.

The V call is TRBV7-2, the J call TRBJ1-5; 8 nucleotides line up with TRBD1. The CDR3 runs 15 residues. Trimming took 5 bases from V and 3 from J; bases not matched to a gene: 6. Germline values: CDR1 SGHTA, CDR2 FQGNSA. The CDR3 sequence is CASSAGTGLNQPQHF. The CDR3 nucleotides are TGTGCCAGCAGCGCGGGGACAGGACTCAATCAGCCCCAGCATTTT. The full variable domain, completed using reference TRBV7-2 and TRBJ1-5, is GAGVSQSPSNKVTEKGKDVELRCDPISGHTALYWYRQSLGQGLEFLIYFQGNSAPDKSGLPSDRFSAERTGGSVSTLTIQRTQQEDSAVYLCASSAGTGLNQPQHFGDGTRLSIL.

The chain links TRBV4-1 to TRBJ1-2; 8 bases map to TRBD1. CDR1 is MGHRA, CDR2 YSYEKL, per germline. This CDR3 is 17 amino acids long. Trimming at V came to 2 bases and at J to 4 bases, leaving 12 bases not matched to a gene. In DNA form, the CDR3 reads TGCGCCAGCAGCCAACTCGCTACCCAGGGGGCTGGCTATGGCTACACCTTC. It is translated as CASSQLATQGAGYGYTF.

The CDR3 DNA is TGCAGCGTTGGGGCGCGCGGGGCCAACGTCCTGACTTTC. Protein sequence: CSVGARGANVLTF. The chain joins TRBV29-1 to TRBJ2-6; no definite D call. Trimming left V 4 bases short and J 4 bases short, with 8 bases between. In germline, CDR1 is SQVTM, CDR2 ANQGSEA. CDR3 size: 13 residues. The whole variable domain, filled in from reference TRBV29-1 and TRBJ2-6, reads SAVISQKPSRDICQRGTSLTIQCQVDSQVTMMFWYRQQPGQSLTLIATANQGSEATYESGFVIDKFPISRPNLTFSTLTVSNMSPEDSSIYLCSVGARGANVLTFGAGSRLTVL.

The chain joins TRBV7-9 to TRBJ2-1; 7 nucleotides agree with TRBD1. Germline assignment: CDR1 SEHNR and CDR2 FQNEAQ (reference sequence). V trimming: 5 bases; J trimming: 12 bases; junction bases outside the gene matches: 16. CDR3 length: 15 residues. The CDR3: CASSNPGQNVGRQFF. CDR3 coding DNA: TGTGCCAGCAGCAACCCGGGACAGAATGTAGGTAGGCAGTTCTTC.

The genes are TRBV4-1 and TRBJ2-4, with TRBD2 matching over 10 bases. V shed 3 bases, J shed 1 base, and the junction held 9 bases outside the gene matches. CDR1 and CDR2 from the germline V gene are MGHRA and YSYEKL. This CDR3 has 18 residues. The CDR3 loop reads CASSQLSSGRVAKNIQYF. In DNA form, the CDR3 reads TGCGCCAGCAGCCAGCTTTCAAGCGGGAGGGTCGCCAAAAACATTCAGTACTTC.

The CDR3 loop is CASSLRASGNTELFF. Here the CDR3 DNA reads TGTGCCAGCAGCTTAAGGGCTAGCGGCAATACGGAGCTGTTTTTT. This chain uses TRBV7-9 with TRBJ2-2; 7 bases line up with TRBD2. This CDR3 region has 15 residues. Losses at the gene ends were 2 bases for V and 10 bases for J; bases not matched to a gene: 10. Per the germline V gene, CDR1 is SEHNR and CDR2 is FQNEAQ (reference sequence).

This clone was seen once. This rearrangement joins TRBV25-1 to TRBJ1-1; D remains unclear. The germline V gene encodes CDR1 MGHDK and CDR2 SYGVNS. V lost 2 bases to trimming and J lost 7 bases, with 5 bases between them. CDR3 size: 11 residues. The CDR3 reads CASSEELEAFF. DNA of the CDR3: TGTGCCAGCAGTGAAGAGCTTGAAGCTTTCTTT. Together with reference TRBV25-1 and TRBJ1-1, the CDR3 gives the full variable domain: EADIYQTPRYLVIGTGKKITLECSQTMGHDKMYWYQQDPGMELHLIHYSYGVNSTEKGDLSSESTVSRIRTEHFPLTLESARPSHTSQYLCASSEELEAFFGQGTRLTVV.

In this sample, this clone turned up once. The chain uses TRBV7-9 and TRBJ1-2; 8 bases map to TRBD1. Germline V gene lookup returns CDR1 SEHNR and CDR2 FQNEAQ (reference sequence). This CDR3 comprises 13 residues. V lost 5 bases and J lost 3; bases outside the gene matches: 2. The CDR3 protein is CASSAGGYYGYTF. As DNA, the CDR3 is TGTGCCAGCAGCGCAGGGGGCTACTATGGCTACACCTTC. Variable domain in full (rest from reference TRBV7-9 and TRBJ1-2): DTGVSQNPRHKITKRGQNVTFRCDPISEHNRLYWYRQTLGQGPEFLTYFQNEAQLEKSRLLSDRFSAERPKGSFSTLEIQRTEQGDSAMYLCASSAGGYYGYTFGSGTRLTVV.

The chain has TRBV19 and TRBJ2-5; 7 bases map to TRBD1. Germline CDR1 LNHDA, CDR2 SQIVND (reference sequence). Trimming removed 1 base from V and 5 bases from J; junction bases left unmatched: 13. This CDR3 is 17 amino acids long. CDR3 sequence reads: CASSIAPGQAQGETQYF. The CDR3 nucleotides are TGTGCCAGTAGTATAGCCCCCGGACAGGCCCAGGGGGAGACCCAGTACTTC.

Only a few counts were recorded for this clone. V gene TRBV2 combines with J gene TRBJ1-5; 8 nucleotides agree with TRBD1. There are 15 residues in the CDR3. V trimming: 8 bases; J trimming: 5 bases; junction bases outside the gene matches: 11. Germline V gene data show CDR1 as SNHLY and CDR2 as FYNNEI. This chain's CDR3 is CASAPRTGLDQPQHF. The CDR3 DNA reads TGTGCCAGCGCCCCCCGGACAGGGTTGGATCAGCCCCAGCATTTT.

The chain carries TRBV2 and TRBJ1-1; 7 bases agree with TRBD1. The CDR3 runs 14 residues. From germline, CDR1 is SNHLY and CDR2 FYNNEI. The trim removed 5 bases at V and 2 bases at J, leaving 5 bases unmatched. As DNA, the CDR3 is TGTGCCAGCAGTCGGACAGGCTTAAACACTGAAGCTTTCTTT. Translation: CASSRTGLNTEAFF.

This chain uses TRBV12-5 with TRBJ1-5, with TRBD1 matching 8 bases. CDR3 length equals 13 residues. Germline V gene lookup returns CDR1 LGHNT and CDR2 FRNRAP. Trimming at V came to 6 bases and at J to 11 bases, leaving 9 bases not matched to a gene. The DNA of the CDR3 is TGTGCTAGTGGACCCGGGACAGGACTTACCCAGCATTTT. It yields the protein CASGPGTGLTQHF.

This chain uses TRBV18 with TRBJ1-1, with 7 positions matching TRBD1. The CDR3 totals 15 residues. CDR1 is KGHSH, CDR2 LQKENI, per germline. V was clipped by 2 bases and J by 3 bases; unmatched bases: 6. The DNA of the CDR3 is TGTGCCAGCTCACCAAATTGGGACAGTCACACTGAAGCTTTCTTT. It yields the protein CASSPNWDSHTEAFF.

This clone came up once. The CDR3 sequence: CASSLGGVSDTQYF. CDR3 coding DNA: TGCGCCAGCAGCCTCGGGGGGGTTTCTGATACGCAGTATTTT. The V call is TRBV5-1, the J call TRBJ2-3; the match to TRBD2 covers 8 bases. In germline, CDR1 is SGHRS, CDR2 YFSETQ. J gave up 6 bases and V 4 bases, and 7 bases lay outside the gene matches. The CDR3 length is 14 residues.

The V and J genes are TRBV18 and TRBJ1-1; no clear D. This CDR3 comprises 14 residues. Germline CDR1 reads KGHSH; CDR2 reads LQKENI. V was clipped by 3 bases and J by 7 bases, with 15 bases between them. CDR3 nucleotides: TGTGCCAGCTCACCGGGCGTCTCACGCTTTGAAGCTTTCTTT. Translation gives CASSPGVSRFEAFF.

This chain joins TRBV5-6 and TRBJ2-7, with 8 bases fitting TRBD1. CDR1 is SGHDT, CDR2 YYEEEE, per germline. The J segment lost 5 bases and the V segment lost 0 bases, leaving 1 base of the junction unmatched. The CDR3 contains 13 residues. The CDR3 DNA reads as TGTGCCAGCAGCTTGGACAGGGGGGACGAGCAGTACTTC. Residues: CASSLDRGDEQYF. The variable domain in full, completed from reference TRBV5-6 and TRBJ2-7, reads DAGVTQSPTHLIKTRGQQVTLRCSPKSGHDTVSWYQQALGQGPQFIFQYYEEEERQRGNFPDRFSGHQFPNYSSELNVNALLLGDSALYLCASSLDRGDEQYFGPGTRLTVT.

This chain connects TRBV28 to TRBJ2-1; 9 bases are a match to TRBD2. The V gene end was trimmed by 4 bases and the J gene end by 5 bases; junction bases not matched to a gene: 12. The V gene's germline CDR1 is MDHEN and CDR2 SYDVKM. This CDR3 is built from 17 residues. CDR3 sequence reads: CASSSPQGREGHNEQFF. The CDR3 DNA sequence: TGTGCCAGCAGTTCCCCCCAGGGGCGGGAGGGACACAATGAGCAGTTCTTC.

This chain uses TRBV11-2 with TRBJ1-5, with D perhaps TRBD1 (6 bases). The germline V gene encodes CDR1 SGHAT and CDR2 FQNNGV. The CDR3 is 18 amino acids. Trimming removed 7 bases at V and 2 bases at J, with 24 bases between. As DNA, the CDR3 is TGTGCCAGCAACCGGACAGAGGGGATAAATCGGGGCAATCAGCCCCAGCATTTT. Translated, it gives CASNRTEGINRGNQPQHF.

The V call is TRBV7-2, the J call TRBJ2-1, with D unresolved. Germline V gene sequence: CDR1 SGHTA, CDR2 FQGNSA. The CDR3 runs to 11 residues. V was cut by 5 bases and J by 9 bases, with 8 bases left in between. The CDR3 DNA reads as TGTGCCAGCAGCCGAGGAGTTGAGCAGTTCTTC. Its translation is CASSRGVEQFF.